The 28 T cell receptor beta chains listed next were all sequenced from one sample in a study of cytomegalovirus exposure and HLA in healthy donors. This PCR relied on a set of 60 Vbeta primers and 13 Jbeta primers. Sequenced by immunoSEQ multiplex PCR; TCRdb stores in-frame clones only, minus some. The top ten hold over 10% of the sample, which has roughly 120,000 clones, approximately 80% seen once. The sequencing sample was made of PBMCs. Receptors were obtained from a woman aged 35 to 49 in good health and CMV-seropositive.

The chain combines TRBV5-1 with TRBJ2-3; TRBD2 matches at 12 bases. This CDR3 contains 16 residues. After removal of 0 bases from V and 6 bases from J, the junction contained 5 bases not matched to a gene. Germline CDR1 is SGHRS and CDR2 is YFSETQ. In nucleotides, the CDR3 is TGCGCCAGCAGCTTGGGACTAGCGGGAGTATTCGATACGCAGTATTTT. Translation gives CASSLGLAGVFDTQYF.

The sample holds one count of this clone. J is TRBJ2-7 and V is TRBV28; TRBD2 might be the D (5 bases). CDR3 length: 13 residues. CDR1 is MDHEN, CDR2 SYDVKM, per germline. Trimming stripped 4 bases from V and 3 bases from J, with 10 bases between. CDR3 sequence reads: CASSSGSNYEQYF. As DNA, the CDR3 is TGTGCCAGCAGTTCGGGGTCCAACTACGAGCAGTACTTC.

This clone occurred a few times. V is TRBV2 and J is TRBJ2-3, with 9 bases aligning to TRBD1. Trimming cost V 9 bases and J 5 bases; bases outside gene matches: 18. This CDR3 comprises 17 residues. Germline V CDR1 and CDR2: SNHLY, FYNNEI. The CDR3 loop reads CARTADRGGSVGDTQYF. The DNA of the CDR3 is TGTGCCAGAACCGCGGACAGGGGAGGGTCCGTCGGAGATACGCAGTATTTT.

The rearrangement joins TRBV4-2 to TRBJ1-3; the match to TRBD1 covers 7 bases. From germline, CDR1 is LGHNA and CDR2 YNFKEQ. The ends lost 3 bases at V and 0 bases at J; junction bases unmatched: 5. The CDR3 sequence is 16 residues long. The CDR3 coding sequence is TGTGCCAGCAGCCAGGGAACAGGGGTCTCTGGAAACACCATATATTTT. Translating it yields CASSQGTGVSGNTIYF.

The chain links TRBV18 to TRBJ2-3; 7 bases map to TRBD1. The CDR3 runs to 17 residues. V dropped 3 bases and J dropped 2; count of bases not matched to a gene: 11. Germline V gene sequence: CDR1 KGHSH, CDR2 LQKENI. The CDR3 DNA is TGTGCCAGCTCACCCCTAAGACAGGGTCGAAACACAGATACGCAGTATTTT. Protein: CASSPLRQGRNTDTQYF.

V gene TRBV2 combines with J gene TRBJ2-1, with TRBD2 identical over 8 bases. Losses at the gene ends were 3 bases for V and 10 bases for J; bases not matched to a gene: 11. Germline V gene sequence: CDR1 SNHLY, CDR2 FYNNEI. The CDR3 runs to 15 residues. CDR3 DNA sequence: TGTGCCAGCAGTGATTGGGTAGCGGGGAAGGGGGAGCAGTTCTTC. Its translation: CASSDWVAGKGEQFF.

The rearrangement uses TRBV20-1 and TRBJ2-7, with D possibly matching TRBD1 (6 bases). V was trimmed by 5 bases and J by 2 bases, leaving 7 bases between them. The germline V gene encodes CDR1 DFQATT and CDR2 SNEGSKA (reference sequence). This CDR3 region has 11 residues. The CDR3 is CSAGGAYEQYF. The CDR3 DNA reads as TGCAGTGCTGGGGGCGCCTACGAGCAGTACTTC.

The rearrangement uses TRBV18 and TRBJ1-5, with TRBD1 matching over 7 bases. After removal of 6 bases from V and 5 bases from J, the junction contained 4 bases not matched to a gene. This CDR3 is built from 13 residues. Germline V lookup: CDR1 KGHSH, CDR2 LQKENI. CDR3: CASSRDRDQPQHF. CDR3 bases: TGTGCCAGCTCGCGCGACAGGGATCAGCCCCAGCATTTT.

In this sample, this clone turned up a few times. The rearrangement joins TRBV15 to TRBJ2-1; 11 positions match TRBD2. There are 22 residues in the CDR3. J was trimmed by 9 bases and V by 0 bases; bases with no gene match: 25. The germline V gene has CDR1 LNHNV and CDR2 YYDKDF (reference sequence). This CDR3 reads CATSRDTPAVAGGPNRDGEQFF. The CDR3 DNA follows: TGTGCCACCAGCAGAGATACCCCGGCGGTAGCGGGAGGGCCAAATAGGGACGGTGAGCAGTTCTTC.

The rearrangement links TRBV6-5 to TRBJ2-1, with D possibly matching TRBD2 (6 bases). Germline V gives CDR1 MNHEY, CDR2 SVGAGI. The CDR3 has 16 residues. Trimming took 4 bases from V and 0 from J, leaving 13 bases between them. The CDR3 protein is CASSSLAVSSYNEQFF. As DNA, the CDR3 is TGTGCCAGCAGTTCTTTAGCGGTGAGCTCCTACAATGAGCAGTTCTTC.

The chain employs TRBV9 and TRBJ2-3, with TRBD1 identical over 9 bases. V lost 4 bases to trimming and J lost 1 base; unmatched junction nucleotides: 4. Germline V lookup: CDR1 SGDLS, CDR2 YYNGEE. The CDR3 is made up of 15 amino acids. The CDR3 nucleotides are TGTGCCAGCAGCTACCGGGACAGGGGCACAGATACGCAGTATTTT. It is translated as CASSYRDRGTDTQYF.

The chain employs TRBV2 and TRBJ2-1, with 8 bases lining up with TRBD2. J was trimmed by 6 bases and V by 0 bases; bases with no gene match: 4. Germline V CDR1 and CDR2: SNHLY, FYNNEI. The CDR3 consists of 15 residues. The CDR3 is CASSEALGRGNEQFF. The CDR3 DNA reads TGTGCCAGCAGTGAAGCGCTCGGGAGGGGCAATGAGCAGTTCTTC. Looking up the rest from reference TRBV2 and TRBJ2-1 gives the full variable domain: EPEVTQTPSHQVTQMGQEVILRCVPISNHLYFYWYRQILGQKVEFLVSFYNNEISEKSEIFDDQFSVERPDGSNFTLKIRSTKLEDSAMYFCASSEALGRGNEQFFGPGTRLTVL.

This clone was detected only a few times. The rearrangement links TRBV2 to TRBJ2-3; 7 nucleotides match TRBD2. With V trimmed by 1 base and J by 0 bases, 4 bases remained unmatched. CDR1 and CDR2 from the germline V gene are SNHLY and FYNNEI. The CDR3 is 16 residues long. The CDR3 is CASSEGTSVSTDTQYF. CDR3 DNA: TGTGCCAGCAGTGAAGGAACTAGCGTGAGCACAGATACGCAGTATTTT.

A remark on this clone: At one end the junction does not follow the germline gene, possibly because of a read error. The chain combines TRBV4-1 with TRBJ1-4; 8 bases are shared with TRBD1. The germline V gene has CDR1 MGHRA and CDR2 YSYEKL. There are 15 residues in the CDR3. DNA of the CDR3: TGTGCCAGCAAGGGGGACAGGATAGTTGATGAAAAACTGTTTTTT. Amino acids: CASKGDRIVDEKLFF.

The V call is TRBV5-8, the J call TRBJ2-3; tentative D call: TRBD2 (6 bases). This CDR3 is 15 amino acids long. In germline, CDR1 is SGHTS, CDR2 YDEGEE. The ends were cut back, 5 bases at V and 3 bases at J, with 16 bases in the middle. CDR3 sequence: CASSYLTGGTDTQYF. CDR3 sequence (DNA): TGTGCCAGCAGTTACTTAACCGGGGGAACAGATACGCAGTATTTT.

This clone has more than one count but fewer than ten. This chain joins TRBV5-4 and TRBJ2-7; possible D gene TRBD2, 6 bases. CDR1 is SGHNT, CDR2 YYREEE, per germline (reference sequence). This CDR3 region has 13 residues. The CDR3 DNA reads TGTGCAGTCGGGGCGCCCGGGGGCTACGAGCAGTACTTC. It specifies CAVGAPGGYEQYF. Based on the CDR3 plus reference TRBV5-4 and TRBJ2-7, the full variable domain is ETGVTQSPTHLIKTRGQQVTLRCSSQSGHNTVSWYQQALGQGPQFIFQYYREEENGRGNFPPRFSGLQFPNYSSELNVNALELDDSALYLCAVGAPGGYEQYFGPGTRLTVT.

In DNA form, the CDR3 reads TGTGCCTGGAGTAGGCAGACTCGCGATGAGCAGTTCTTC. Its protein is CAWSRQTRDEQFF. V and J are TRBV30 and TRBJ2-1; D gene unclear. In germline, CDR1 is GTSNPN, CDR2 SVGIG (reference sequence). The V gene lost 2 bases and the J gene lost 8 bases, with 13 bases spanning the gap. This CDR3 spans 13 amino acids.

This clone has only one observation. This chain joins TRBV15 and TRBJ1-2; TRBD1 matches 10 bases. The CDR3 is 16 amino acids. Germline lookup yields CDR1 LNHNV and CDR2 YYDKDF (reference sequence). The trim removed 0 bases at V and 6 bases at J, leaving 7 bases unmatched. CDR3 sequence: CATSRDGLGTGDGYTF. The CDR3 DNA follows: TGTGCCACCAGCAGAGATGGTTTGGGGACAGGGGATGGCTACACCTTC.

The chain employs TRBV28 and TRBJ1-5; 10 positions agree with TRBD1. The CDR3 is 15 residues long. CDR1 MDHEN and CDR2 SYDVKM come from the germline V gene. Trimming removed 5 bases from V and 4 bases from J; junction bases left unmatched: 5. CDR3 loop: CASSRQGARNQPQHF. The CDR3 nucleotides are TGTGCCAGCAGTAGACAGGGGGCACGGAATCAGCCCCAGCATTTT.

V gene TRBV11-2 combines with J gene TRBJ1-5; D is perhaps TRBD1 (5 bases). The CDR3 totals 13 residues. Trimming removed 4 bases from V and 4 bases from J, with 8 bases in between. CDR1 is SGHAT, CDR2 FQNNGV, per germline. CDR3 amino acids: CASSSDRNQPQHF. The DNA of the CDR3 is TGTGCCAGCAGCTCAGACAGAAATCAGCCCCAGCATTTT. Full variable domain (outside the CDR3, taken from reference TRBV11-2 and TRBJ1-5): EAGVAQSPRYKIIEKRQSVAFWCNPISGHATLYWYQQILGQGPKLLIQFQNNGVVDDSQLPKDRFSAERLKGVDSTLKIQPAKLEDSAVYLCASSSDRNQPQHFGDGTRLSIL.

The chain couples TRBV5-1 to TRBJ2-3, with 9 nucleotides matching TRBD2. The CDR3 consists of 15 residues. CDR1 and CDR2 (germline): SGHRS, YFSETQ. The trim removed 3 bases at V and 3 bases at J, leaving 5 bases unmatched. CDR3 region: CASSYRLADTDTQYF. DNA for the CDR3: TGCGCCAGCAGCTACCGACTAGCGGATACAGATACGCAGTATTTT.

This clone has just a few counts. The V call is TRBV5-5, the J call TRBJ2-5, with a tentative D call TRBD1 (5 bases). This CDR3 has 14 amino acids. Germline V gene data show CDR1 as SGHKS and CDR2 as YYEKEE (reference sequence). The V end was cut by 1 base, the J end by 4 bases, with 11 bases between. CDR3 coding DNA: TGTGCCAGCAGCTTGTCAGGGTTAGGAGAGACCCAGTACTTC. Protein sequence: CASSLSGLGETQYF.

J is TRBJ2-5 and V is TRBV7-9; weak D call: TRBD2 (5 bases). V gave up 7 bases and J gave up 0 bases, with 12 bases separating them. Germline values: CDR1 SEHNR, CDR2 FQNEAQ (reference sequence). The length of the CDR3 is 14 residues. CDR3 DNA: TGTGCCAGCACCTTTTCCGGGAACCAAGAGACCCAGTACTTC. Amino acids: CASTFSGNQETQYF.

The chain joins TRBV4-2 to TRBJ2-5, with D possibly being TRBD2 (6 bases). The J call may be wrong; the DNA end is better matched by TRBJ2-7. The CDR3 has 15 amino acids. CDR1 is LGHNA, CDR2 YNFKEQ, per germline. The CDR3 spells CASSQDVGSGYEQYF. DNA for the CDR3: TGTGCCAGCAGCCAAGACGTTGGTAGCGGCTACGAGCAGTACTTC.

The V call is TRBV18, the J call TRBJ2-7, with 11 bases matching TRBD1. The germline V gene has CDR1 KGHSH and CDR2 LQKENI. V lost 9 bases to trimming and J lost 6 bases; unmatched junction nucleotides: 10. The CDR3 sequence is 14 residues long. This CDR3 reads CASSGQGAVSEQYF. CDR3 DNA: TGTGCCAGTTCCGGACAGGGGGCGGTTAGCGAGCAGTACTTC.

The CDR3 sequence is CASSWTSGYGYTF. CDR3 sequence (DNA): TGTGCCAGCAGCTGGACATCGGGCTATGGCTACACCTTC. The genes are TRBV13 and TRBJ1-2; weak D call: TRBD1 (5 bases). This CDR3 contains 13 residues. CDR1 PRHDT and CDR2 FYEKMQ come from the germline V gene (reference sequence). Trimming took 4 bases from V and 4 from J, leaving 10 bases between them.

The rearrangement joins TRBV2 to TRBJ1-3; D remains unclear. Germline CDR1 reads SNHLY; CDR2 reads FYNNEI. V lost 2 bases to trimming and J lost 4 bases, with 9 bases between them. The CDR3 is 14 residues long. CDR3 sequence reads: CASSERERGNTIYF. As DNA, the CDR3 is TGTGCCAGCAGTGAAAGGGAGCGGGGAAACACCATATATTTT.

The rearrangement links TRBV6-6 to TRBJ1-5, with D possibly matching TRBD1 (5 bases). Looked up from germline, CDR1 is MNHNY and CDR2 is SVGAGI (reference sequence). The V end was cut by 2 bases, the J end by 2 bases, with 10 bases between. The CDR3 is 15 residues long. The CDR3 nucleotides are TGTGCCAGCAGTTACAAGGGAGGGGGCAATCAGCCCCAGCATTTT. This encodes CASSYKGGGNQPQHF.